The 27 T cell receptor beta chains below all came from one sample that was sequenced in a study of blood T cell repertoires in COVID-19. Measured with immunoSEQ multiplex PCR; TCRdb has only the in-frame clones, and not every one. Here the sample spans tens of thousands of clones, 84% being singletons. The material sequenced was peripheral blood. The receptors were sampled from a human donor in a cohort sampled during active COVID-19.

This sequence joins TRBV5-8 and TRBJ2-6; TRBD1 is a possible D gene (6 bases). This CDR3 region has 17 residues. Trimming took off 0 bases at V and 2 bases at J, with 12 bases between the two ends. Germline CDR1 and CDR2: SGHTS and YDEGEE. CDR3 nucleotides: TGTGCCAGCAGCTTGGGGGGGCTATTGGCTGGGGCCAACGTCCTGACTTTC. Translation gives CASSLGGLLAGANVLTF.

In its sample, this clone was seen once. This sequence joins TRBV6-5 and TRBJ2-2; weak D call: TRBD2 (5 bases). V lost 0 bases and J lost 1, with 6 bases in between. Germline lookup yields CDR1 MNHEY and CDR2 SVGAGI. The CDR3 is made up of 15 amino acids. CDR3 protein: CASSYSGVNTGELFF. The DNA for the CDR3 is TGTGCCAGCAGTTACTCGGGAGTGAACACCGGGGAGCTGTTTTTT.

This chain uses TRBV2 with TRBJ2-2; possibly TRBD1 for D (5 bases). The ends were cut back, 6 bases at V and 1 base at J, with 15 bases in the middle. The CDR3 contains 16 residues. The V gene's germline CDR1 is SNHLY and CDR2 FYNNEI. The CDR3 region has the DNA TGTGCCAGCAGCGAAACCAAAACAGGGAACACCGGGGAGCTGTTTTTT. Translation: CASSETKTGNTGELFF.

CDR3 sequence reads: CASSYAGGSGNTIYF. The CDR3 nucleotides read TGTGCCAGCAGTTACGCCGGGGGATCGGGAAACACCATATATTTT. The chain employs TRBV28 and TRBJ1-3; TRBD1 is a possible D gene (5 bases). This CDR3 is built from 15 residues. Germline V gene sequence: CDR1 MDHEN, CDR2 SYDVKM. Between the trimmed V and J ends, which lost 4 bases and 4 bases, there was a span of 14 bases.

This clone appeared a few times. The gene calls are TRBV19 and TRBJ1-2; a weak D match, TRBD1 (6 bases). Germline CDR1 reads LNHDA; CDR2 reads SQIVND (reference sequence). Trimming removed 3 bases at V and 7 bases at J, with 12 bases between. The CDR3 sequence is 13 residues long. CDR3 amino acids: CASSIWGHGGYTF. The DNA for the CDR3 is TGTGCCAGTAGTATTTGGGGGCATGGTGGCTACACCTTC.

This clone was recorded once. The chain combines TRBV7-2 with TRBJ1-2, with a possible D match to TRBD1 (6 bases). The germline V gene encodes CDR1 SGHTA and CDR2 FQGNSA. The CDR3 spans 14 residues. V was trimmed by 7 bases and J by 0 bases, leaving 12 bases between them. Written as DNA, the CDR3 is TGTGCCAGCACCGCGGACAGATCTAACTATGGCTACACCTTC. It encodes CASTADRSNYGYTF.

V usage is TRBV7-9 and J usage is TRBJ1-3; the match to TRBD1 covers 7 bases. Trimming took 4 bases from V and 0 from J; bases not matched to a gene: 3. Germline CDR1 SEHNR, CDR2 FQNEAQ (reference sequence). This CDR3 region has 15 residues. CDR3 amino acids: CASSWDRNSGNTIYF. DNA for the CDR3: TGTGCCAGCAGCTGGGACAGAAACTCTGGAAACACCATATATTTT.

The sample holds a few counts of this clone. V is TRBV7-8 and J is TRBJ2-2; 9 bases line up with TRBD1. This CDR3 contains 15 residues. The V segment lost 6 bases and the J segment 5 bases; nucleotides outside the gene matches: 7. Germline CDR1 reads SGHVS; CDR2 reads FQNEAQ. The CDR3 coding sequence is TGTGCCAGCAGTTTGACAGGGGGTGGGACCGGGGAGCTGTTTTTT. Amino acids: CASSLTGGGTGELFF.

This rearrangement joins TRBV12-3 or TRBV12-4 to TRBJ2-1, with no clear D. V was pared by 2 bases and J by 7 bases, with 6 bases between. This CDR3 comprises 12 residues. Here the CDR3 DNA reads TGTGCCAGCAGTTTATGGCTGAATGAGCAGTTCTTC. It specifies CASSLWLNEQFF.

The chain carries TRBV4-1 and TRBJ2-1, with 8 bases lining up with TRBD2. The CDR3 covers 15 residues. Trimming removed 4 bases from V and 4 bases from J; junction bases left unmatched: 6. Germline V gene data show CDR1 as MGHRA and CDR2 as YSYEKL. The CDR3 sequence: CASSLLRGDYNEQFF. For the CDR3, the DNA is TGCGCCAGCAGCCTCCTGCGGGGGGATTACAATGAGCAGTTCTTC.

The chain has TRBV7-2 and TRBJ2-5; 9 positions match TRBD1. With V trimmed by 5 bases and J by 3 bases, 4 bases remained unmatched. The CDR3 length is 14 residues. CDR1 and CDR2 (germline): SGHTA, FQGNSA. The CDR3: CASSPWDREETQYF. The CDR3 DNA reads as TGTGCCAGCAGCCCGTGGGACAGGGAAGAGACCCAGTACTTC.

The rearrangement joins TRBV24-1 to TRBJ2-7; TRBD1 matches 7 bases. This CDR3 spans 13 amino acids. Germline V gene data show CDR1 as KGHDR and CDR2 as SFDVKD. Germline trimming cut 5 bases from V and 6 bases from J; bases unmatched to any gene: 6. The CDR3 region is CATSARQGPEQYF. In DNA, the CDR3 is TGTGCCACCAGTGCAAGACAGGGTCCCGAGCAGTACTTC.

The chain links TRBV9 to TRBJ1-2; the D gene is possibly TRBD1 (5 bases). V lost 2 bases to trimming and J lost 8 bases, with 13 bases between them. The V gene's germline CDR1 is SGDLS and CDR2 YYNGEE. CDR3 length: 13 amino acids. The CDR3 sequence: CASSVNGALGYTF. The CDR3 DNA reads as TGTGCCAGCAGCGTTAATGGGGCGTTGGGCTACACCTTC.

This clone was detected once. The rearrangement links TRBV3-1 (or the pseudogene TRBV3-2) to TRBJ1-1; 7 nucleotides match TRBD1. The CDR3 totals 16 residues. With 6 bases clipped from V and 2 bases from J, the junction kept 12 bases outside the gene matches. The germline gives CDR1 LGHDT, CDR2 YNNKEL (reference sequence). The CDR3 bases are TGTGCCAGCAGAAAAACCGGGACAGAGAAAAACACTGAAGCTTTCTTT. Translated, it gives CASRKTGTEKNTEAFF.

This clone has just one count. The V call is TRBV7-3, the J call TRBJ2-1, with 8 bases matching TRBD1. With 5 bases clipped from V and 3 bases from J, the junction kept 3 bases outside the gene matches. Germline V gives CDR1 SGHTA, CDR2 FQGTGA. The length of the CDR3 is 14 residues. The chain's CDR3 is CASSQGTGYNEQFF. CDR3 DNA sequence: TGTGCCAGCAGCCAAGGGACAGGCTACAATGAGCAGTTCTTC.

Here the CDR3 DNA reads TGTGCCAGCAGCCCGAGGGCAGATACGCAGTATTTT. Translation: CASSPRADTQYF. The chain carries TRBV14 and TRBJ2-3; D is possibly TRBD2 (5 bases). Deletions cut 4 bases from V and 4 bases from J, with 6 bases between. Germline V gives CDR1 SGHDN, CDR2 FVKESK. This CDR3 has 12 residues.

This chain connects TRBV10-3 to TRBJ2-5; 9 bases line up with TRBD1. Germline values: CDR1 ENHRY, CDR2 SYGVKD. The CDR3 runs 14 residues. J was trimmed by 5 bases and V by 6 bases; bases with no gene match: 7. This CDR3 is CAIRAGTGTETQYF. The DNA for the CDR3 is TGTGCCATCAGAGCCGGGACAGGGACCGAGACCCAGTACTTC.

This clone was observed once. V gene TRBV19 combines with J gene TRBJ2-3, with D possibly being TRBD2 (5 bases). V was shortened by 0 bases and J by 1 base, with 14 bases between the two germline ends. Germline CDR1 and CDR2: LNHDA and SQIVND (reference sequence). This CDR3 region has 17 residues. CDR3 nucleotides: TGTGCCAGTAGTATAGATTCCGGGGTGGAGGGCACAGATACGCAGTATTTT. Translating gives CASSIDSGVEGTDTQYF. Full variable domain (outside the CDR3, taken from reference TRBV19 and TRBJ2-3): DGGITQSPKYLFRKEGQNVTLSCEQNLNHDAMYWYRQDPGQGLRLIYYSQIVNDFQKGDIAEGYSVSREKKESFPLTVTSAQKNPTAFYLCASSIDSGVEGTDTQYFGPGTRLTVL.

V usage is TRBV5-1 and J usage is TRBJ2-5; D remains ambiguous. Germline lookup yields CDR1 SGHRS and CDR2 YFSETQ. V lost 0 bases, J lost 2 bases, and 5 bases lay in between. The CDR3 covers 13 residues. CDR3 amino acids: CASSLATQETQYF. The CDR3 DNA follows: TGCGCCAGCAGCTTGGCGACTCAAGAGACCCAGTACTTC.

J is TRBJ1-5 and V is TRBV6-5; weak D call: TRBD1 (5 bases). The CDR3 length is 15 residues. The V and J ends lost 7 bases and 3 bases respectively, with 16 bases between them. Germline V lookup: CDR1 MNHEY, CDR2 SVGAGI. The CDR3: CASIMNGAINQPQHF. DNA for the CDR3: TGTGCCAGCATTATGAATGGGGCGATCAATCAGCCCCAGCATTTT.

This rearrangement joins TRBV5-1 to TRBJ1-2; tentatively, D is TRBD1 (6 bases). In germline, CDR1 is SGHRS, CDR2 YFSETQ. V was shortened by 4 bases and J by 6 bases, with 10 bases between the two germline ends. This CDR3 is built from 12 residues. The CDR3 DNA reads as TGCGCCAGCAGCATCCAGGGGCATGGCTACACCTTC. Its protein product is CASSIQGHGYTF.

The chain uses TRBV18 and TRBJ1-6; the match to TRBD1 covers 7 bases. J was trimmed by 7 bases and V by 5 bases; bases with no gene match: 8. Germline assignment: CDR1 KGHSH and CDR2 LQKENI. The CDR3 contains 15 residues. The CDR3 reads CASSDAGTVNSPLHF. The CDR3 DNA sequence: TGTGCCAGCTCAGACGCCGGGACAGTAAATTCACCCCTCCACTTT.

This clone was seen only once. As DNA, the CDR3 is TGTGCCAGCAGCAAAGCCTTCCCAGGGGGCGCCGGGGAGACCCAGTACTTC. Protein: CASSKAFPGGAGETQYF. This chain links TRBV21-1 with TRBJ2-5; the D call of TRBD1 is as the table states it, not checked on the DNA. TRBV21-1 is a pseudogene segment. The CDR3 loop spans 17 amino acids.

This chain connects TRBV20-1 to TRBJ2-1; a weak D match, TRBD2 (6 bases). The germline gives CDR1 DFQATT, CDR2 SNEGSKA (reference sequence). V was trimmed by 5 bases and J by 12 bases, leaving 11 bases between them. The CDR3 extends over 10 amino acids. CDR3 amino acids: CSASGTGQFF. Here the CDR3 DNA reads TGCAGTGCTTCCGGGACTGGGCAGTTCTTC.

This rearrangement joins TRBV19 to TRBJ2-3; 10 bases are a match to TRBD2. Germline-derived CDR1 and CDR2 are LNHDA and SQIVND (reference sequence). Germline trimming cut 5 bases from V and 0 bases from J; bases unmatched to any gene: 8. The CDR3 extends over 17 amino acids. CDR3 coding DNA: TGTGCCAGTAGTTCCGGACTAGCGGTTCTTAGCACAGATACGCAGTATTTT. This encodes CASSSGLAVLSTDTQYF.

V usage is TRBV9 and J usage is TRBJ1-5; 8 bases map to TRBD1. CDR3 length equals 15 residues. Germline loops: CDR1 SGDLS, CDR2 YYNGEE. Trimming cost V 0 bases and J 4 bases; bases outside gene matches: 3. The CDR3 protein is CASSVGQGINQPQHF. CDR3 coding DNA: TGTGCCAGCAGCGTAGGACAGGGGATTAATCAGCCCCAGCATTTT.

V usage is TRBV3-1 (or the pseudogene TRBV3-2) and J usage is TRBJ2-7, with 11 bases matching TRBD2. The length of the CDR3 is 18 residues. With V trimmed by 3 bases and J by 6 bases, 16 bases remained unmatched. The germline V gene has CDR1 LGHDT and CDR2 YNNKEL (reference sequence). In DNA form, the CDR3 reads TGTGCCAGCAGCCACTATCGAGGGCTAGCGGGGGGTATAGGCGAGCAGTACTTC. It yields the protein CASSHYRGLAGGIGEQYF.